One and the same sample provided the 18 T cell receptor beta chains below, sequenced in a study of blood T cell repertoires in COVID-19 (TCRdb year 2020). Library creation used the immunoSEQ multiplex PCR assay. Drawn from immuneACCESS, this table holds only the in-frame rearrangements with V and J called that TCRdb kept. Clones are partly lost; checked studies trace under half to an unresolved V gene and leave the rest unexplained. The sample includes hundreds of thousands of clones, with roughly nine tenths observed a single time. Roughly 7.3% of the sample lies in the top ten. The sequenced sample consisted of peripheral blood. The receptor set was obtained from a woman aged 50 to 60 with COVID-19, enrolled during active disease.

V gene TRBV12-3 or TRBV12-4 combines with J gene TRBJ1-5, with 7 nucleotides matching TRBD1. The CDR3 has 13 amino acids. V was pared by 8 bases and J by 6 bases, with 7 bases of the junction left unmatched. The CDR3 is CASRGGWGQPQHF. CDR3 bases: TGTGCCAGCCGAGGGGGCTGGGGTCAGCCCCAGCATTTT.

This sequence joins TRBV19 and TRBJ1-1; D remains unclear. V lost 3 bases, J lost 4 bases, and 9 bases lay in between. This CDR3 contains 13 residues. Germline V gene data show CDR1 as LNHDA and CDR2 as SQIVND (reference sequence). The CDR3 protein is CASSIGLLTEAFF. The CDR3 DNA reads TGTGCCAGTAGTATCGGACTTCTCACTGAAGCTTTCTTT.

CDR3 bases: TGCGCCAGCAGTGAGTCTAGGCAGGGCCTGGGAGGCTACACCTTC. Residues: CASSESRQGLGGYTF. This rearrangement joins TRBV10-1 to TRBJ1-2, with D perhaps matching TRBD1 (5 bases). CDR1 is WNHNN and CDR2 is SYGVQD in the germline V gene (reference sequence). With 0 bases removed from V and 8 bases from J, the gap between germline ends came to 16 bases. The CDR3 is 15 amino acids.

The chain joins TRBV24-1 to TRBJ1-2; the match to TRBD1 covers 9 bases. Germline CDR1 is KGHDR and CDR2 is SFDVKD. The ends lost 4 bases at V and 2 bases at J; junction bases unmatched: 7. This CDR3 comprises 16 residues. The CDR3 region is CATSEGQGNINYGYTF. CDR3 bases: TGTGCCACCAGTGAAGGACAGGGGAATATCAACTATGGCTACACCTTC.

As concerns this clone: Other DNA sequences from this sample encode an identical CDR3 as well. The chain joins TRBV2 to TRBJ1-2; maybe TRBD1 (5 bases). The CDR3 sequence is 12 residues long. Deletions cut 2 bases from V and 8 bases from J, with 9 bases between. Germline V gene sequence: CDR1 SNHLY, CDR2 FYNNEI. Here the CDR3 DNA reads TGTGCCAGCAGTGAATCAGGGCGCGGCTACACCTTC. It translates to CASSESGRGYTF.

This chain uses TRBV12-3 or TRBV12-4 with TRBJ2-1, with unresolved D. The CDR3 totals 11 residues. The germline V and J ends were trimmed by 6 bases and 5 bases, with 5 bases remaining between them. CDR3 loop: CASRRHNEQFF. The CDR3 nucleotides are TGTGCCAGCAGGCGCCACAATGAGCAGTTCTTC.

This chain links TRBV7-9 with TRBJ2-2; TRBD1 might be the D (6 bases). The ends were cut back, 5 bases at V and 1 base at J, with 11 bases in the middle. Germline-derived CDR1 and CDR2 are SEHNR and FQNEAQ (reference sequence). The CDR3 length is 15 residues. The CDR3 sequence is CASSPGALNTGELFF. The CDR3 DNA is TGTGCCAGCAGCCCAGGGGCCTTGAACACCGGGGAGCTGTTTTTT. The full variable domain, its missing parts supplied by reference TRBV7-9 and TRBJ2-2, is DTGVSQNPRHKITKRGQNVTFRCDPISEHNRLYWYRQTLGQGPEFLTYFQNEAQLEKSRLLSDRFSAERPKGSFSTLEIQRTEQGDSAMYLCASSPGALNTGELFFGEGSRLTVL.

The CDR3 DNA follows: TGTGCCAGCTCACCACGCGACAGCAACTATGGCTACACCTTC. Amino acids: CASSPRDSNYGYTF. The V and J genes are TRBV18 and TRBJ1-2, with TRBD1 as a possible D gene (5 bases). The germline V gene encodes CDR1 KGHSH and CDR2 LQKENI. Deletions cut 1 base from V and 2 bases from J, with 8 bases between. The CDR3 runs 14 residues.

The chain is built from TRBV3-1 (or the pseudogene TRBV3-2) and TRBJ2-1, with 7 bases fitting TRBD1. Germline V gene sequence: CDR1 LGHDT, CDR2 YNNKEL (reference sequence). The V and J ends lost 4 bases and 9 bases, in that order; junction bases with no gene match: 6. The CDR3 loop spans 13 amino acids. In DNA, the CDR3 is TGTGCCAGCAGCCGACAGGGCCCTAGTGAGCAGTTCTTC. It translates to CASSRQGPSEQFF.

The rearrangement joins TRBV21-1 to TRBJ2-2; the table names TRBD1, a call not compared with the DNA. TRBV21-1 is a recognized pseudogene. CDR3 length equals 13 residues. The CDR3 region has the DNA TGTGCCAGTCCGGACACCTACACCGGGGAGCTGTTTTTT. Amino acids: CASPDTYTGELFF.

The CDR3 reads CASSDTAGVRETQYF. The CDR3 DNA is TGTGCCAGTAGTGACACAGCGGGGGTACGGGAGACCCAGTACTTC. The chain carries TRBV19 and TRBJ2-5; 8 bases map to TRBD2. This CDR3 region has 15 residues. Germline V gives CDR1 LNHDA, CDR2 SQIVND (reference sequence). Trimming took 5 bases from V and 5 from J; bases not matched to a gene: 10.

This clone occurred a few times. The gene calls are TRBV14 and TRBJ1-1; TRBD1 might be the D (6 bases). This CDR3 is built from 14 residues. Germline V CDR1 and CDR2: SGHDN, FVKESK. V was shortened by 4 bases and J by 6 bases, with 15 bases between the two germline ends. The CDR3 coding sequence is TGTGCCAGCAGCCTCTCAGGGGTCTTGGCTGAAGCTTTCTTT. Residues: CASSLSGVLAEAFF.

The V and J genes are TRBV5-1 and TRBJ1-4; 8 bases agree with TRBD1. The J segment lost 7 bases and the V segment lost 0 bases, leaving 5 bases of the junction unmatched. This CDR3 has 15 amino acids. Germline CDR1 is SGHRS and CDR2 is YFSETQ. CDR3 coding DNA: TGCGCCAGCAGCTTGGGGGCAGGGGGCGGTGAAAAACTGTTTTTT. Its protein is CASSLGAGGGEKLFF.

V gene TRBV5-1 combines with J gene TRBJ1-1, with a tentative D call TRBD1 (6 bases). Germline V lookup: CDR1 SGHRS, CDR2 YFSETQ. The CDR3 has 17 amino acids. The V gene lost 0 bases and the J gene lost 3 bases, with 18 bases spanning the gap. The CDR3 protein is CASSLEQGFGTDTEAFF. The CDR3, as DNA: TGCGCCAGCAGCTTGGAACAGGGTTTTGGTACGGACACTGAAGCTTTCTTT.

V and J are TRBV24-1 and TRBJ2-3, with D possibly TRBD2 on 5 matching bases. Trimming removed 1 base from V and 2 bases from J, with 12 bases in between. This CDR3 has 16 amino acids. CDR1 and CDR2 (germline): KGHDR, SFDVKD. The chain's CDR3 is CATSDLSAEITDTQYF. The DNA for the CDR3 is TGTGCCACCAGTGATTTATCAGCGGAGATCACAGATACGCAGTATTTT.

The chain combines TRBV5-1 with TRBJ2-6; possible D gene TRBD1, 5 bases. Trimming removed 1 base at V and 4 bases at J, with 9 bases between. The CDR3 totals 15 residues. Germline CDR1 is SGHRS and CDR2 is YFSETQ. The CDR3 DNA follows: TGCGCCAGCAGCTTGTTGGGGCAAGGGGCCAACGTCCTGACTTTC. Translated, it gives CASSLLGQGANVLTF.

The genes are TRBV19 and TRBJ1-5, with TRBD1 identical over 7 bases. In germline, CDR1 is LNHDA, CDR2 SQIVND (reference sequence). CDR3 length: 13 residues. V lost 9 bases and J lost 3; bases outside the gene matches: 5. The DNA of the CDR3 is TGTGCCAGCGCGGGACAGCTCAATCAGCCCCAGCATTTT. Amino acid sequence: CASAGQLNQPQHF.

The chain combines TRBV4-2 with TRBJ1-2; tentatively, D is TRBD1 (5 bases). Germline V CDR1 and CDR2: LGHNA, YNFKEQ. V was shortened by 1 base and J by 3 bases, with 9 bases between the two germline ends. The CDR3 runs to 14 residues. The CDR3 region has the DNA TGTGCCAGCAGCCAAGGCCCGGGGGACTATGGCTACACCTTC. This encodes CASSQGPGDYGYTF.